The rows below give T cell receptor beta chains drawn from one sample of a study of early T cells in non-severe SARS-CoV-2 infection. Each CDR3 protein gets one entry after TCRdb re-called the 5' RACE reads with MiXCR. Among around 70,000 distinct CDR3 sequences listed, around 9.9% were seen once. The source material was whole blood. The source of these receptors is an adult who was a healthcare worker with PCR-confirmed SARS-CoV-2 infection or an uninfected control (not recorded which). The CDR3 runs from the conserved cysteine through the conserved F or W. A D gene is named only where the DNA matches it firmly. Rows give clone size only sometimes, using once, few, many, or a class for an expanded clone.

TRBV5-4	TRBJ1-1	-	-	TGTGCCAGCAGCAACGGAGGGACTGAAGCTTTCTTT	CASSNGGTEAFF
TRBV7-2	TRBJ1-1	-	-	TGTGCCAGCAGCCTGTTAGTGGGGACTGAAGCTTTCTTT	CASSLLVGTEAFF
TRBV18	TRBJ2-3	few	-	TGTGCCAGCTCACTCATGTCCGATACGCAGTATTTT	CASSLMSDTQYF
TRBV7-2	TRBJ1-2	-	-	TGTGCCAGCACCAATAGCGGGGGTTCTAACTATGGCTACACCTTC	CASTNSGGSNYGYTF
TRBV12-3/TRBV12-4	TRBJ2-5	many	-	TGTGCCAGCAGTTTAGGCAGGGGATGGGGAGAGACCCAGTACTTC	CASSLGRGWGETQYF
TRBV9	TRBJ2-1	-	-	TGTGCCAGCAGCGTATCAGGGGTTAGAGATGAGCAGTTCTTC	CASSVSGVRDEQFF
TRBV10-3	TRBJ1-4	many	-	TGTGCCATCCGGGGGCGGTCTAATGAAAAACTGTTTTTT	CAIRGRSNEKLFF
TRBV6-2/TRBV6-3	TRBJ2-1	many	TRBD2	TGTGCCAGCAGACAAAGGGGTACTAGCGGGAGGAACAATGAGCAGTTCTTC	CASRQRGTSGRNNEQFF
TRBV28	TRBJ2-3	few	TRBD2	TGTGCCAGCAGTTTAGCGCTAGCGGGGAGCACAGATACGCAGTATTTT	CASSLALAGSTDTQYF
TRBV20-1	TRBJ1-5	many	TRBD1	TGCAGTGCTAGCGGCGGGGACAGACCTCATAGCAATCAGCCCCAGCATTTT	CSASGGDRPHSNQPQHF
TRBV5-4	TRBJ2-4	many	TRBD1	TGTGCCAGCAGCCAAAACAGGGGAGCCAAAAACATTCAGTACTTC	CASSQNRGAKNIQYF
TRBV20-1	TRBJ2-1	-	TRBD2	TGCAGTGCCAGGAGAACCGGGACTAGGGGTGATGAGCAGTTCTTC	CSARRTGTRGDEQFF
TRBV20-1	TRBJ2-7	many	TRBD2	TGCAGTGCTAGGGGAGGGCACTACGAGCAGTACTTC	CSARGGHYEQYF
TRBV6-1	TRBJ2-1	many	-	TGTGCCAGCGCGCCGGAGATTCGGAATGAGCAGTTCTTC	CASAPEIRNEQFF
TRBV3-1	TRBJ2-5	-	-	TGTGCCAGCAGCCGAATCACTGCCAGGCAGGGGCCAGCGGAGACCCAGTACTTC	CASSRITARQGPAETQYF
TRBV9	TRBJ1-2	many	-	TGTGCCAGCAGCACCAGGGCTAACTATGGCTACACCTTC	CASSTRANYGYTF
TRBV28	TRBJ1-4	few	TRBD1	TGTGCCAGCAGTCTACAGGGGTCGGATGAAAAACTGTTTTTT	CASSLQGSDEKLFF
TRBV9	TRBJ2-1	many	TRBD1	TGTGCCAGCAGCGTACAGGGGACAGGAGAGGGTGAGCAGTTCTTC	CASSVQGTGEGEQFF
TRBV27	TRBJ2-5	medium-sized	TRBD1	TGTGCCAGCGGGACAGGCTATTTAGAGACCCAGTACTTC	CASGTGYLETQYF
TRBV5-1	TRBJ2-1	many	-	TGCGCCAGCAGCTTCAGCGTAGTAGCCTACAATGAGCAGTTCTTC	CASSFSVVAYNEQFF
TRBV5-4	TRBJ2-1	many	-	TGTGCCAGCAGCCCCTGGGGGCGCGGGAGTAGCGATGAGCAGTTCTTC	CASSPWGRGSSDEQFF
TRBV7-2	TRBJ2-7	few	-	TGTGCCAGCAGACCCGCTAGCGTCTACGAGCAGTACTTC	CASRPASVYEQYF
TRBV20-1	TRBJ2-1	-	TRBD1	TGCAGTGCTATGCCGGGACAGGGACATTGGGAGCAGTTCTTC	CSAMPGQGHWEQFF
TRBV7-9	TRBJ2-5	-	-	TGTGCCAGCAGCGGCGACCCGGAAGAGACCCAGTACTTC	CASSGDPEETQYF
TRBV7-2	TRBJ2-7	-	-	TGTGCCAGCAGCCCCCATCAGCGCTACGAGCAGTACTTC	CASSPHQRYEQYF
TRBV6-6	TRBJ1-4	few	-	TGTGCCAGCAGTAGTTCGGGGGCTAATGAAAAACTGTTTTTT	CASSSSGANEKLFF
TRBV3-1	TRBJ1-2	-	-	TGTGCCAGCAGCCAAGCCGCCACCGGACAGATCTATGGCTACACCTTC	CASSQAATGQIYGYTF
TRBV20-1	TRBJ1-2	few	-	TGCAGTGGGCGAGGGGCCTATGGCTACACCTTC	CSGRGAYGYTF
TRBV7-8	TRBJ1-6	many	TRBD1	TGTGCCAGCAGCTTAGAAGGGACAGTGTCACCCCTCCACTTT	CASSLEGTVSPLHF
TRBV9	TRBJ2-2	-	-	TGTGCCAGCAGCCCTCTAGGCGGCGGGGAGCTGTTTTTT	CASSPLGGGELFF
TRBV7-2	TRBJ2-1	many	TRBD2	TGTGCCAGCAGCTCTTATCCGGGAGGGGGTCTTGTTGAGCAGTTCTTC	CASSSYPGGGLVEQFF
TRBV2	TRBJ2-7	-	-	TGTGCCAGCAGACATAACGAGCAGTACTTC	CASRHNEQYF
TRBV7-2	TRBJ2-2	-	TRBD1	TGTGCCAGCAGCCTTGGACAGGGGAGTACCGGGGAGCTGTTTTTT	CASSLGQGSTGELFF
TRBV5-1	TRBJ2-3	-	TRBD1	TGCGCCAGCAGCTTGGCGCCGGACAGGGATACGCAGTATTTT	CASSLAPDRDTQYF
TRBV27	TRBJ1-1	-	-	TGTGCCAGCGTCCGACGAGGGAAGCCACGGGGCACTGAAGCTTTCTTT	CASVRRGKPRGTEAFF
TRBV7-2	TRBJ2-1	few	TRBD2	TGTGCCAGCAGCTTAGTTGTAGCGGGAGGGCATGAGCAGTTCTTC	CASSLVVAGGHEQFF
TRBV13	TRBJ2-6	-	-	TGTGCCAGCAGCTCCACCTTGGGACAGCGGGCCGGCTCTGGGGCCAACGTCCTGACTTTC	CASSSTLGQRAGSGANVLTF
TRBV20-1	TRBJ1-6	few	-	TGCAGTGCTAGATTTCCCGGGGACCATTCACCCCTCCACTTT	CSARFPGDHSPLHF
TRBV4-3	TRBJ2-3	-	TRBD2	TGCGCCAGCAGCCAAGAATGGGGAGCCTCACCCGGACTAGCCCACACAGATACGCAGTATTTT	CASSQEWGASPGLAHTDTQYF
TRBV7-8	TRBJ2-5	many	-	TGTGCCAGCAGCTTAGGAGGACTACCCGAAGAGACCCAGTACTTC	CASSLGGLPEETQYF
TRBV30	TRBJ1-1	few	TRBD1	TGTGCCTGGAGTTACAGGGGCGGCACTGAAGCTTTCTTT	CAWSYRGGTEAFF
TRBV3-1	TRBJ2-3	many	-	TGTGCCAGCAGCCCTTCTTCTGGAACTACGCAGTATTTT	CASSPSSGTTQYF
TRBV6-4	TRBJ1-1	many	-	TGTGCCAGCAGTGACGCTAGTAGTGGGAGAACTGAAGCTTTCTTT	CASSDASSGRTEAFF
TRBV3-1	TRBJ2-7	many	-	TGTGCCAGCAGCCAGAGGGAGAACGAGCAGTACTTC	CASSQRENEQYF
TRBV20-1	TRBJ2-3	-	TRBD2	TGCAGTGCTGGACCTAGCGGGAGAGGGGTCACACACACAGAAACGCAGTATTTT	CSAGPSGRGVTHTETQYF
TRBV7-8	TRBJ2-1	-	-	TGTGCCAGCAGCTTAGAGTCAGCAGGAGAGCAGTTCTTC	CASSLESAGEQFF
TRBV2	TRBJ2-2	few	TRBD1	TGTGCCAGCAGTGATGGGACAGTTACCGGGGAGCTGTTTTTT	CASSDGTVTGELFF